This entry is about one T cell receptor (beta chain). The V gene lost 5 bases and the J gene lost 0 bases, with 12 bases spanning the gap. This CDR3 has 15 residues. Each CDR3 protein is one row after TCRdb ran MiXCR on the 5' RACE reads. The sample lists 600,000 to 850,000 distinct CDR3 sequences; roughly 20% were seen once. This sample was included in a study of identical twins. The same data also went into a second study, on T cells expressing NK-cell markers.

This receptor was taken from a woman aged 18-35 years in good health. The V and J genes are TRBV12-3 or TRBV12-4 and TRBJ2-3; a possible D gene is TRBD2 (7 bases). Sequenced: PBMCs. CDR3 sequence: CASSAGGLSTDTQYF. Written as DNA, the CDR3 is TGTGCCAGCAGTGCCGGGGGGCTAAGCACAGATACGCAGTATTTT.